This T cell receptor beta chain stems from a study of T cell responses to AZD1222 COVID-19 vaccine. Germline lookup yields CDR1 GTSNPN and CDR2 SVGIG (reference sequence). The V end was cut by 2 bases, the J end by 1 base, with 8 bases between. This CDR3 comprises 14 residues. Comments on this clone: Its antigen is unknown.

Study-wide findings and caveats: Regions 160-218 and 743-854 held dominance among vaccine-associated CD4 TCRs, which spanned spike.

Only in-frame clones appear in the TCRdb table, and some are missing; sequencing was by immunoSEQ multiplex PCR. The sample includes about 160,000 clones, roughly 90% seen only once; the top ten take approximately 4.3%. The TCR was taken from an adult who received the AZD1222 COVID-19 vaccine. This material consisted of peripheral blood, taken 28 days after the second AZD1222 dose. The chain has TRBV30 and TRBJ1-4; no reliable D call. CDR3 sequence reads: CAWSSLGTNEKLFF. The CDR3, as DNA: TGTGCCTGGAGTTCACTTGGAACTAATGAAAAACTGTTTTTT.